The 28 T cell receptor beta chains presented below share a single source sample, sequenced in a study of cytotoxic CD8 clonotypes in ibrutinib-treated CLL. Data came from immunoSEQ multiplex PCR; TCRdb stores just in-frame clones and leaves some out. The data hold 330,000 or so clones, with 67% observed a single time. Sequencing was performed on PBMCs, taken after 36 months of ibrutinib treatment. These receptors were obtained from a human donor with chronic lymphocytic leukemia.

The rearrangement uses TRBV9 and TRBJ2-2; D is possibly TRBD1 (6 bases). The germline gives CDR1 SGDLS, CDR2 YYNGEE. The CDR3 contains 14 residues. V was cut by 3 bases and J by 6 bases, with 12 bases left in between. The CDR3 reads CASSGYRAPGELFF. CDR3 DNA: TGTGCCAGCAGCGGCTACAGGGCCCCCGGGGAGCTGTTTTTT.

This chain joins TRBV10-3 and TRBJ2-1; 8 bases are a match to TRBD2. The germline V gene has CDR1 ENHRY and CDR2 SYGVKD. This CDR3 spans 15 amino acids. V lost 2 bases and J lost 2; bases outside the gene matches: 2. In DNA, the CDR3 is TGTGCCATCAGTGAGCCGGGGGGGGCCTACAATGAGCAGTTCTTC. Protein sequence: CAISEPGGAYNEQFF.

V is TRBV25-1 and J is TRBJ1-5; tentative D call: TRBD1 (6 bases). V was cut by 1 base and J by 6 bases, with 13 bases left in between. Germline lookup yields CDR1 MGHDK and CDR2 SYGVNS. CDR3 size: 15 residues. This CDR3 is CASSELGWGRQPQHF. The CDR3 DNA reads TGTGCCAGCAGTGAATTGGGGTGGGGGCGTCAGCCCCAGCATTTT. Supplemented by reference TRBV25-1 and TRBJ1-5, the full variable domain reads EADIYQTPRYLVIGTGKKITLECSQTMGHDKMYWYQQDPGMELHLIHYSYGVNSTEKGDLSSESTVSRIRTEHFPLTLESARPSHTSQYLCASSELGWGRQPQHFGDGTRLSIL.

This clone was observed a single time. The rearrangement uses TRBV15 and TRBJ1-1, with 8 bases lining up with TRBD1. The CDR3 runs 15 residues. From germline, CDR1 is LNHNV and CDR2 YYDKDF (reference sequence). Trimming cost V 0 bases and J 3 bases; bases outside gene matches: 3. In DNA form, the CDR3 reads TGTGCCACCAGCAGAGATCACAGGGGGGACACTGAAGCTTTCTTT. It translates to CATSRDHRGDTEAFF.

The chain uses TRBV5-1 and TRBJ2-3; 7 nucleotides match TRBD1. Per the germline V gene, CDR1 is SGHRS and CDR2 is YFSETQ. CDR3 length: 15 amino acids. V trimming: 4 bases; J trimming: 2 bases; junction bases outside the gene matches: 7. CDR3 DNA: TGCGCCAGCAGCGAGGACAGGTCGTTCACAGATACGCAGTATTTT. Protein product: CASSEDRSFTDTQYF.

This clone occurred a few times. At one of its ends the junction is not consistent with the germline gene, which may arise from a read error. The genes are TRBV11-2 and TRBJ2-7; D gene uncertain. Germline V gene lookup returns CDR1 SGHAT and CDR2 FQNNGV. The CDR3 totals 12 residues. The CDR3 DNA follows: TGTGCCAGCAGCTTAGGGACGGAGTCGCCCCCATTC. Amino acid sequence: CASSLGTESPPF.

The chain links TRBV6-5 to TRBJ2-7, with 10 bases fitting TRBD1. Germline V gene data show CDR1 as MNHEY and CDR2 as SVGAGI. The V segment lost 6 bases and the J segment 12 bases; nucleotides outside the gene matches: 11. The CDR3 covers 13 residues. The CDR3 spells CASSPPGQGIAYF. Written as DNA, the CDR3 is TGTGCCAGCAGCCCCCCGGGACAGGGGATCGCGTACTTC.

This rearrangement joins TRBV9 to TRBJ2-5; TRBD2 might be the D (5 bases). Trimming left V 5 bases short and J 5 bases short, with 13 bases between. The CDR3 loop spans 13 amino acids. Germline CDR1 and CDR2: SGDLS and YYNGEE. The CDR3 DNA is TGTGCCAGCAGACCCGAGGGCGGGGAGACCCAGTACTTC. It is translated as CASRPEGGETQYF.

The J gene is TRBJ2-7, the V gene TRBV7-9; D may be TRBD1 (5 bases). Between the trimmed V and J ends, which lost 4 bases and 7 bases, there was a span of 11 bases. This CDR3 region has 12 residues. The germline V gene encodes CDR1 SEHNR and CDR2 FQNEAQ (reference sequence). CDR3 amino acids: CASSSRGGEQYF. The CDR3 DNA follows: TGTGCCAGCAGCTCAAGGGGTGGGGAGCAGTACTTC.

This chain links TRBV27 with TRBJ2-7, with D hard to call. The CDR3 sequence is 13 residues long. Germline assignment: CDR1 MNHEY and CDR2 SMNVEV (reference sequence). V was shortened by 4 bases and J by 6 bases, with 13 bases between the two germline ends. CDR3 in DNA: TGTGCCAGCAGTTCCCATTTCCCAGGCGAGCAGTACTTC. Amino acids: CASSSHFPGEQYF.

The chain couples TRBV5-1 to TRBJ1-1; D unclear. Germline assignment: CDR1 SGHRS and CDR2 YFSETQ. This CDR3 contains 15 residues. Trimming removed 1 base at V and 0 bases at J, with 10 bases between. The CDR3 bases are TGCGCCAGCAGCTTGTATCCAGGCATGAACACTGAAGCTTTCTTT. This codes for CASSLYPGMNTEAFF.

This clone was observed once. The V gene is TRBV12-5, the J gene TRBJ2-3; no clear D gene. Trimming removed 2 bases at V and 4 bases at J, with 7 bases between. Germline V gene lookup returns CDR1 LGHNT and CDR2 FRNRAP. The CDR3 is 13 amino acids. CDR3 sequence reads: CASGLSIPDTQYF. CDR3 DNA sequence: TGTGCTAGTGGTTTGAGTATTCCAGATACGCAGTATTTT.

The rearrangement uses TRBV6-5 and TRBJ1-2, with 7 bases that match TRBD1. V lost 8 bases to trimming and J lost 2 bases; unmatched junction nucleotides: 11. CDR3 size: 15 residues. CDR1 and CDR2 (germline): MNHEY, SVGAGI. The CDR3 here is CASSLTTGLNYGYTF. CDR3 nucleotide sequence: TGTGCCAGCTCCCTCACGACAGGGCTCAACTATGGCTACACCTTC.

CDR3: CSVPRDYGYTF. CDR3 sequence (DNA): TGCAGCGTTCCCAGGGACTATGGCTACACCTTC. The V gene is TRBV29-1, the J gene TRBJ1-2; tentatively, D is TRBD1 (5 bases). The CDR3 has 11 residues. In germline, CDR1 is SQVTM, CDR2 ANQGSEA. Trimming removed 5 bases from V and 3 bases from J, with 7 bases in between.

The genes are TRBV28 and TRBJ2-7; TRBD1 agrees at 9 bases. The V and J ends lost 1 base and 2 bases, in that order; junction bases with no gene match: 12. From germline, CDR1 is MDHEN and CDR2 SYDVKM. The CDR3 is 18 residues long. The DNA for the CDR3 is TGTGCCAGCAGTTTATACAGATCCCGGGACAGGGTACCCTACGAGCAGTACTTC. This translates into CASSLYRSRDRVPYEQYF.

The chain joins TRBV6-4 to TRBJ1-1, with a possible D match to TRBD1 (5 bases). The CDR3 is 13 amino acids. Trimming left V 5 bases short and J 2 bases short, with 9 bases between. Germline V lookup: CDR1 MRHNA, CDR2 SNTAGT. This CDR3 is CASSSQGNTEAFF. The DNA of the CDR3 is TGTGCCAGCAGTTCTCAGGGAAACACTGAAGCTTTCTTT.

V usage is TRBV7-9 and J usage is TRBJ2-7; 7 bases are a match to TRBD1. With V trimmed by 5 bases and J by 6 bases, 4 bases remained unmatched. Germline CDR1 SEHNR, CDR2 FQNEAQ (reference sequence). There are 12 residues in the CDR3. This chain's CDR3 is CASSNNRGEQYF. CDR3 in DNA: TGTGCCAGCAGCAACAACAGGGGCGAGCAGTACTTC.

In its sample, this clone was seen a few times. The chain carries TRBV2 and TRBJ2-1; D is undetermined. Germline V gene lookup returns CDR1 SNHLY and CDR2 FYNNEI. Trimming took 2 bases from V and 10 from J, leaving 6 bases between them. The CDR3 sequence is 11 residues long. The CDR3 region is CASSEWSEQFF. The CDR3 DNA reads TGTGCCAGCAGTGAATGGTCGGAGCAGTTCTTC.

This clone occurred a few times. J is TRBJ2-7 and V is TRBV5-1; the match to TRBD1 covers 7 bases. Germline loops: CDR1 SGHRS, CDR2 YFSETQ. The ends lost 0 bases at V and 4 bases at J; junction bases unmatched: 13. The CDR3 is made up of 17 amino acids. The CDR3 bases are TGCGCCAGCAGCTTGGCCTGGCTATCCGGGACAGATTACGAGCAGTACTTC. Amino acid sequence: CASSLAWLSGTDYEQYF.

This clone occurred a few times. The chain uses TRBV7-3 and TRBJ2-3, with D possibly called TRBD1 or TRBD2 (5 bases each). The length of the CDR3 is 15 residues. V dropped 4 bases and J dropped 1 base, with 12 bases sitting between them. Germline CDR1 and CDR2: SGHTA and FQGTGA. CDR3: CASSSQRDRTDTQYF. The CDR3 DNA is TGTGCCAGCAGCTCCCAACGGGACCGCACAGATACGCAGTATTTT.

In DNA form, the CDR3 reads TGTGCCAGCAGGCCGGGACTAGCTCTAGAGACCCAGTACTTC. Its translation is CASRPGLALETQYF. The rearrangement joins TRBV2 to TRBJ2-5; TRBD2 matches 9 bases. This CDR3 region has 14 residues. Germline-derived CDR1 and CDR2 are SNHLY and FYNNEI. Trimming at V came to 6 bases and at J to 4 bases, leaving 6 bases not matched to a gene.

This clone was counted a few times. V and J are TRBV7-6 and TRBJ2-2, with unresolved D. The germline gives CDR1 SGHVS, CDR2 FNYEAQ. CDR3 length equals 13 residues. The germline V and J ends were trimmed by 7 bases and 1 base, with 7 bases remaining between them. DNA of the CDR3: TGTGCCAGCAAACCTTTGAACACCGGGGAGCTGTTTTTT. Protein product: CASKPLNTGELFF.

The V gene is TRBV2, the J gene TRBJ2-1, with a tentative D call TRBD2 (5 bases). Germline V CDR1 and CDR2: SNHLY, FYNNEI. Trimming shortened V by 8 bases and J by 6 bases, and 8 bases separated the two germline ends. The CDR3 consists of 11 residues. The CDR3 protein is CASLGSNEQFF. The CDR3 nucleotides are TGTGCCAGCCTAGGGAGCAATGAGCAGTTCTTC.

V and J are TRBV7-9 and TRBJ1-3; 10 bases map to TRBD1. The V and J ends lost 5 bases and 2 bases, in that order; junction bases with no gene match: 6. This CDR3 has 16 residues. Germline V lookup: CDR1 SEHNR, CDR2 FQNEAQ (reference sequence). The CDR3 here is CASSSRDRGPGNTIYF. CDR3 DNA sequence: TGTGCCAGCAGCAGCCGGGACAGGGGACCTGGAAACACCATATATTTT.

This clone was picked up a small number of times. The V gene is TRBV7-2, the J gene TRBJ2-3; D is possibly TRBD2 (6 bases). The CDR3 contains 17 residues. Trimming left V 0 bases short and J 0 bases short, with 13 bases between. Germline CDR1 reads SGHTA; CDR2 reads FQGNSA. The CDR3 coding sequence is TGTGCCAGCAGCTTAGCGGTACTAGCAGGTAGCACAGATACGCAGTATTTT. Amino acid sequence: CASSLAVLAGSTDTQYF.

With regard to this clone: Within the sample, other DNA sequences also encode this same CDR3. CDR3 residues: CASSVGGRGYTF. The CDR3, as DNA: TGTGCCAGCAGCGTAGGAGGTCGGGGCTACACCTTC. V is TRBV9 and J is TRBJ1-2; D unresolved. The CDR3 is 12 residues long. V was cut by 0 bases and J by 8 bases, with 8 bases left in between. Germline assignment: CDR1 SGDLS and CDR2 YYNGEE.

The V call is TRBV29-1, the J call TRBJ2-7, with 9 bases lining up with TRBD1. The CDR3 runs to 13 residues. V was pared by 3 bases and J by 7 bases, with 7 bases of the junction left unmatched. Germline-derived CDR1 and CDR2 are SQVTM and ANQGSEA. DNA for the CDR3: TGCAGCGTTGATAGGACAGGGGAGAGGGAGCAGTACTTC. Amino acids: CSVDRTGEREQYF.

Only a few counts were recorded for this clone. The genes are TRBV2 and TRBJ2-7, with a possible D match to TRBD1 (6 bases). Germline CDR1 SNHLY, CDR2 FYNNEI. V lost 6 bases and J 2 bases, leaving 17 bases between the germline ends. The CDR3 has 15 residues. The CDR3 reads CASRRPGTFTYEQYF. The CDR3 nucleotides read TGTGCCAGCAGGAGACCCGGGACATTCACCTACGAGCAGTACTTC.